This TCR beta chain was sequenced in a study of T-cell memory formation after mild COVID-19. Study-wide background: The TCR clusters were mostly specific to one donor.

TCRdb processed the 5' RACE reads anew with MiXCR; each CDR3 protein has one entry. Of around 300,000 distinct CDR3 sequences listed, approximately 13% are singletons. The CDR3 runs to 15 residues. Germline V gene lookup returns CDR1 SGHNT and CDR2 YYREEE (reference sequence). The J segment lost 1 base and the V segment lost 4 bases, leaving 7 bases of the junction unmatched. Study-level results: Researchers report contracting CD4+ clones mostly in CM and EM, with CD8+ clones in EMRA. Certain responding clones were present in pre-infection memory, suggesting participation of cross-reactive memory.

This clonotype turned up a few times. What it binds is unknown. The chain joins TRBV5-4 to TRBJ2-5; 7 bases agree with TRBD1. Sequenced sample: PBMCs or a T cell subset sorted from them (not recorded which). The receptor's source is a man between 18 and 29 years old who had mild COVID-19 (a few samples of this study predate the infection). Cell type and time point are not known. In DNA, the CDR3 is TGTGCCAGCAGCCACGCTAAGGGGGCCCAAGAGACCCAGTACTTC. Translation gives CASSHAKGAQETQYF.